These 5 T cell receptor beta chains originate from one sample sequenced in a study of memory CD4+ T cells and cytomegalovirus serostatus. Assay used: immunoSEQ multiplex PCR; TCRdb lists only in-frame clones, some missing. This table has 52,000 or so clones, 65% to 85% appearing once. The sort gate was single viable CD3+CD4+CD8-CD45RO+ cells for memory CD4+ T cells. Input material: memory CD4+ T cells from blood. The receptors here all came from an adult in good health and CMV-seronegative.

This rearrangement joins TRBV27 to TRBJ1-2; D perhaps matches TRBD1 (5 bases). V was cut by 4 bases and J by 2 bases, with 17 bases left in between. Germline V lookup: CDR1 MNHEY, CDR2 SMNVEV (reference sequence). The length of the CDR3 is 16 residues. The CDR3, as DNA: TGTGCCAGCAGTTCCTCGGGGGGTAGGAGGAACTATGGCTACACCTTC. Amino acid sequence: CASSSSGGRRNYGYTF.

This clone came up once. The rearrangement uses TRBV7-7 and TRBJ2-2, with D unresolved. Germline V CDR1 and CDR2: SSHAT, FNYEAQ (reference sequence). The V and J ends lost 1 base and 8 bases respectively, with 8 bases between them. The CDR3 consists of 13 residues. CDR3 protein: CASSLEGTGELFF. For the CDR3, the DNA is TGTGCCAGCAGCTTAGAGGGAACTGGGGAGCTGTTTTTT.

V usage is TRBV19 and J usage is TRBJ2-2, with 7 bases that match TRBD1. Trimming took 4 bases from V and 6 from J; bases not matched to a gene: 2. This CDR3 is 13 amino acids long. Germline-derived CDR1 and CDR2 are LNHDA and SQIVND (reference sequence). The DNA for the CDR3 is TGTGCCAGTAGTACCGGGACAGCCGGGGAGCTGTTTTTT. Its protein product is CASSTGTAGELFF.

This clone showed up just a few times. The chain's CDR3 is CASSWGQGGGEQYF. The CDR3, as DNA: TGCGCCAGCAGCTGGGGACAGGGTGGGGGCGAGCAGTACTTC. The chain has TRBV5-1 and TRBJ2-7; 9 positions match TRBD1. Trimming at V came to 3 bases and at J to 6 bases, leaving 7 bases not matched to a gene. From germline, CDR1 is SGHRS and CDR2 YFSETQ. The CDR3 has 14 residues. Drawing the rest from reference TRBV5-1 and TRBJ2-7, the complete variable domain is KAGVTQTPRYLIKTRGQQVTLSCSPISGHRSVSWYQQTPGQGLQFLFEYFSETQRNKGNFPGRFSGRQFSNSRSEMNVSTLELGDSALYLCASSWGQGGGEQYFGPGTRLTVT.

This rearrangement joins TRBV25-1 to TRBJ1-6, with D possibly TRBD1 on 6 matching bases. CDR1 and CDR2 (germline): MGHDK, SYGVNS. The CDR3 runs 13 residues. Trimming removed 4 bases from V and 9 bases from J, with 10 bases in between. The CDR3 is CASSALTGSPLHF. The CDR3 coding sequence is TGTGCCAGCAGTGCCCTGACAGGTTCACCCCTCCACTTT.